These 9 T cell receptor beta chains originate from one sample sequenced in a study of blood T cell repertoires in COVID-19. Generated by immunoSEQ multiplex PCR, the TCRdb table keeps only in-frame clones and is missing some. The table has 350,000 to 550,000 clones, about 89% seen once. Sequencing used peripheral blood. These receptors all come from a woman in her twenties or thirties with acute or convalescent COVID-19.

This rearrangement joins TRBV3-1 (or the pseudogene TRBV3-2) to TRBJ2-3; TRBD2 agrees at 12 bases. Germline trimming cut 4 bases from V and 1 base from J; bases unmatched to any gene: 6. CDR1 is LGHDT, CDR2 YNNKEL, per germline (reference sequence). This CDR3 is 17 amino acids long. CDR3 sequence: CASSPRTSGEGTDTQYF. The CDR3 nucleotides are TGTGCCAGCAGCCCCCGGACTAGCGGGGAAGGCACAGATACGCAGTATTTT.

The chain couples TRBV30 to TRBJ2-1; TRBD2 matches at 7 bases. The CDR3 consists of 15 residues. The V segment lost 0 bases and the J segment 3 bases; nucleotides outside the gene matches: 5. CDR1 is GTSNPN, CDR2 SVGIG, per germline (reference sequence). This chain's CDR3 is CAWSVGGGDYNEQFF. CDR3 nucleotides: TGTGCCTGGAGTGTTGGGGGGGGAGACTACAATGAGCAGTTCTTC. The full variable domain, its missing parts supplied by reference TRBV30 and TRBJ2-1, is SQTIHQWPATLVQPVGSPLSLECTVEGTSNPNLYWYRQAAGRGLQLLFYSVGIGQISSEVPQNLSASRPQDRQFILSSKKLLLSDSGFYLCAWSVGGGDYNEQFFGPGTRLTVL.

The genes are TRBV10-3 and TRBJ1-2, with TRBD1 identical over 9 bases. The V and J ends lost 11 bases and 0 bases, in that order; junction bases with no gene match: 10. Germline V CDR1 and CDR2: ENHRY, SYGVKD. This CDR3 contains 15 residues. In DNA, the CDR3 is TGTGCCGCCCGGGACAGGGAAAATCCTAACTATGGCTACACCTTC. It encodes CAARDRENPNYGYTF.

J is TRBJ2-3 and V is TRBV28, with 11 bases aligning to TRBD2. With 10 bases clipped from V and 0 bases from J, the junction kept 15 bases outside the gene matches. CDR1 MDHEN and CDR2 SYDVKM come from the germline V gene. The CDR3 consists of 18 residues. The CDR3 coding sequence is TGTGCCATTCCAACGACTAGCGGGGTCTCCGACAGCACAGATACGCAGTATTTT. The encoded protein is CAIPTTSGVSDSTDTQYF.

This clone was counted a single time. The rearrangement links TRBV9 to TRBJ2-3; 7 positions match TRBD1. This CDR3 contains 14 residues. V gave up 4 bases and J gave up 4 bases; unmatched junction bases: 6. CDR1 is SGDLS and CDR2 is YYNGEE in the germline V gene. CDR3 sequence: CASSQGVGSDTQYF. As DNA, the CDR3 is TGTGCCAGCAGCCAGGGGGTGGGGTCAGATACGCAGTATTTT.

This clone showed up just a few times. The chain is built from TRBV6-2 or TRBV6-3 and TRBJ2-3, with TRBD2 identical over 11 bases. The germline gives CDR1 MNHEY, CDR2 SVGEGT. This CDR3 region has 16 residues. V gave up 6 bases and J gave up 3 bases; unmatched junction bases: 8. The CDR3 DNA is TGTGCCAGCAGCTATAGCGGGGGGGCCGGTACAGATACGCAGTATTTT. This codes for CASSYSGGAGTDTQYF.

The chain links TRBV6-6 to TRBJ1-1, with TRBD1 identical over 8 bases. The length of the CDR3 is 16 residues. Germline CDR1 reads MNHNY; CDR2 reads SVGAGI (reference sequence). Unmatched junction bases numbered 10, after V lost 6 bases and J lost 1 base. CDR3 sequence reads: CASSHNRGGGNTEAFF. The CDR3 DNA follows: TGTGCCAGCAGCCACAACAGGGGGGGAGGGAACACTGAAGCTTTCTTT.

J is TRBJ2-1 and V is TRBV6-4, with D maybe TRBD1 (6 bases). This CDR3 spans 14 amino acids. The V end lost 7 bases, the J end lost 4 bases, and 14 bases lay between the germline ends. Germline CDR1 reads MRHNA; CDR2 reads SNTAGT. CDR3 sequence: CASMVQGIYNEQFF. The DNA for the CDR3 is TGTGCCAGCATGGTACAGGGAATTTACAATGAGCAGTTCTTC.

The V and J genes are TRBV4-1 and TRBJ2-7, with a possible D match to TRBD2 (6 bases). Germline lookup yields CDR1 MGHRA and CDR2 YSYEKL. V gave up 1 base and J gave up 2 bases, with 6 bases separating them. This CDR3 spans 13 amino acids. The DNA of the CDR3 is TGCGCCAGCAGCCAAGGGAGGGCCTACGAGCAGTACTTC. Encoded protein: CASSQGRAYEQYF.